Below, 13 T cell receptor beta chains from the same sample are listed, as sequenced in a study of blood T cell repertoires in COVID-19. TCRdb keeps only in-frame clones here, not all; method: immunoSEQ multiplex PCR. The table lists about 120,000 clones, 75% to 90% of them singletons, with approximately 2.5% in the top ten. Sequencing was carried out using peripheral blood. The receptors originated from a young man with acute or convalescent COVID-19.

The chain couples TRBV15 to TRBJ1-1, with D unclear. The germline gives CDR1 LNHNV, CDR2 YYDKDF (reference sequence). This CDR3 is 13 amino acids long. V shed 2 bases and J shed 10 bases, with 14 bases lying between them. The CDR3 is CATSRFLQALAFF. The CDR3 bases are TGTGCCACCAGCAGATTCCTTCAGGCTCTAGCTTTCTTT. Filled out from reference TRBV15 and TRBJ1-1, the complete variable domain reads DAMVIQNPRYQVTQFGKPVTLSCSQTLNHNVMYWYQQKSSQAPKLLFHYYDKDFNNEADTPDNFQSRRPNTSFCFLDIRSPGLGDTAMYLCATSRFLQALAFFGQGTRLTVV.

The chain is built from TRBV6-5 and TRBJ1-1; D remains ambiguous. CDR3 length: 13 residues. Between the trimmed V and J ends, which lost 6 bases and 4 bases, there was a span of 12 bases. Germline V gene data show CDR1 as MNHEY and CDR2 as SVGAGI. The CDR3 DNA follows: TGTGCCAGCAGCCTAAAGGGAGGCACTGAAGCTTTCTTT. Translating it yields CASSLKGGTEAFF.

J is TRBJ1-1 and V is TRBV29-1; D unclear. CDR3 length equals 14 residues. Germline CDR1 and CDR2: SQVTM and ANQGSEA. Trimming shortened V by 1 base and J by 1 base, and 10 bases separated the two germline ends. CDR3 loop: CSVEAGSGNTEAFF. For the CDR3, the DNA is TGCAGCGTTGAAGCGGGGTCGGGGAACACTGAAGCTTTCTTT.

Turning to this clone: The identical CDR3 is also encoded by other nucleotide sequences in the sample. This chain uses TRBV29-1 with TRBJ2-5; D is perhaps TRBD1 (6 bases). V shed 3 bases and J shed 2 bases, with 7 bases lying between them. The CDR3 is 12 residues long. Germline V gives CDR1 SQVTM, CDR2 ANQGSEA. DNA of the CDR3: TGCAGCGTTGAGACAGGACAAGAGACCCAGTACTTC. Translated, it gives CSVETGQETQYF.

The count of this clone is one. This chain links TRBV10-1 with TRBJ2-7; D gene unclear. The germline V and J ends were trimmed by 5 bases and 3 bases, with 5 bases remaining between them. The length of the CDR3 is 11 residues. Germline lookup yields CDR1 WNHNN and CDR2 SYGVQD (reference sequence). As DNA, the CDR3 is TGCGCCAGCAGTCTTCTCTACGAGCAGTACTTC. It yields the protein CASSLLYEQYF.

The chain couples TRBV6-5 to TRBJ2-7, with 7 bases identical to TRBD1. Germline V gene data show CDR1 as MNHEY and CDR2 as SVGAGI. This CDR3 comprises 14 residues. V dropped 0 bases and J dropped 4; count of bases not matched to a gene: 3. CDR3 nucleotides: TGTGCCAGCAGTTACTCTCCAGGGGGTTACGAGCAGTACTTC. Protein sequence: CASSYSPGGYEQYF.

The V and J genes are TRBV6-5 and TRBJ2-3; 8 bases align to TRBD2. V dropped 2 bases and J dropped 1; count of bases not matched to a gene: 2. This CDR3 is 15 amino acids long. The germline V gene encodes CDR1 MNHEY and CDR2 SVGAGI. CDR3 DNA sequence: TGTGCCAGCAGTTACGGGCGGGAGGGCACAGATACGCAGTATTTT. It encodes CASSYGREGTDTQYF.

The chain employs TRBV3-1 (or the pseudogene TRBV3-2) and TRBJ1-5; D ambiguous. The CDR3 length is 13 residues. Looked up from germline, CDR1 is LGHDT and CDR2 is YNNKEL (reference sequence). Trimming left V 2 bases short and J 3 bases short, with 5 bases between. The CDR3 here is CASSQQDNQPQHF. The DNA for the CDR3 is TGTGCCAGCAGCCAACAGGACAATCAGCCCCAGCATTTT.

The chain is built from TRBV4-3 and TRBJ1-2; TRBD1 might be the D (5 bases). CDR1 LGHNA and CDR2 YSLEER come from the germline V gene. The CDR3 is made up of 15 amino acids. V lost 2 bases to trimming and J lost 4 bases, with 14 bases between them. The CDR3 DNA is TGCGCCAGCAGCCAAACCACACAGGATCTCTATGGCTACACCTTC. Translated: CASSQTTQDLYGYTF.

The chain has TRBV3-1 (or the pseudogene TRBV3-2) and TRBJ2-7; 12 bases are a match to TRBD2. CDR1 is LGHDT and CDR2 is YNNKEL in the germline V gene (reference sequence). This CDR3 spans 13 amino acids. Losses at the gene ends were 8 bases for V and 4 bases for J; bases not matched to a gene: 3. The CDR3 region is CASSSGGAYEQYF. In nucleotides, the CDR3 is TGTGCCAGCTCTAGCGGGGGGGCTTACGAGCAGTACTTC.

This CDR3 is CASSLVRAGAETQYF. The CDR3 bases are TGTGCCAGCAGCTTGGTCCGGGCGGGAGCAGAGACCCAGTACTTC. J is TRBJ2-5 and V is TRBV5-6, with 7 bases identical to TRBD2. This CDR3 contains 15 residues. Germline V CDR1 and CDR2: SGHDT, YYEEEE. The V gene end was trimmed by 0 bases and the J gene end by 4 bases; junction bases not matched to a gene: 6. Full variable domain (outside the CDR3, taken from reference TRBV5-6 and TRBJ2-5): DAGVTQSPTHLIKTRGQQVTLRCSPKSGHDTVSWYQQALGQGPQFIFQYYEEEERQRGNFPDRFSGHQFPNYSSELNVNALLLGDSALYLCASSLVRAGAETQYFGPGTRLLVL.

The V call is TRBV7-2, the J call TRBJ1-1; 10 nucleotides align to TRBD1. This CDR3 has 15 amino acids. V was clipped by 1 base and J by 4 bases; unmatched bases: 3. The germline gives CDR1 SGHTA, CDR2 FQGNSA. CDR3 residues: CASSLVGTGVTEAFF. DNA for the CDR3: TGTGCCAGCAGCTTAGTGGGGACAGGGGTCACTGAAGCTTTCTTT.

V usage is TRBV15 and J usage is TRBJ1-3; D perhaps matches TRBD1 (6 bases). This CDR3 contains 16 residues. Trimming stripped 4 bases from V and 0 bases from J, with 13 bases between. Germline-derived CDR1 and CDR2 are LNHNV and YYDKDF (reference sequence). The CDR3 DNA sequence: TGTGCCACCAGCACCCCAGGGGCGAGCTCTGGAAACACCATATATTTT. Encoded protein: CATSTPGASSGNTIYF.